What follows are 5 T cell receptor beta chains derived from one specimen sequenced in a study of PD-1 blockade in mismatch repair-deficient tumors. The protocol was immunoSEQ multiplex PCR, while the TCRdb copy is restricted to in-frame clones and leaves out a portion. The profile shows 45,000 to 60,000 clones, around 73% of them singletons. The source material was peripheral blood, sampled 4 weeks after starting pembrolizumab. The receptors were gathered from an adult with mismatch repair-deficient cancer.

This rearrangement joins TRBV7-2 to TRBJ2-7; TRBD2 is a possible D gene (5 bases). The germline V gene encodes CDR1 SGHTA and CDR2 FQGNSA. The CDR3 runs 14 residues. Trimming took off 7 bases at V and 2 bases at J, with 15 bases between the two ends. The CDR3 loop is CASKISGNPYEQYF. The CDR3 DNA sequence: TGTGCCAGCAAGATAAGCGGAAATCCCTACGAGCAGTACTTC.

This chain uses TRBV28 with TRBJ1-1; D is unclear. Trimming shortened V by 5 bases and J by 3 bases, and 13 bases separated the two germline ends. There are 14 residues in the CDR3. CDR1 is MDHEN and CDR2 is SYDVKM in the germline V gene. CDR3 sequence reads: CASSVLRAYTEAFF. The CDR3 DNA reads TGTGCCAGCAGTGTGCTTAGGGCATACACTGAAGCTTTCTTT.

The chain is built from TRBV9 and TRBJ2-5; D is undetermined. Germline V gene data show CDR1 as SGDLS and CDR2 as YYNGEE. The CDR3 totals 12 residues. Deletions cut 0 bases from V and 5 bases from J, with 5 bases between. The CDR3: CASSVGGETQYF. Here the CDR3 DNA reads TGTGCCAGCAGCGTAGGTGGGGAGACCCAGTACTTC.

V usage is TRBV29-1 and J usage is TRBJ1-2; no clear D. This CDR3 is built from 12 residues. Per the germline V gene, CDR1 is SQVTM and CDR2 is ANQGSEA. Trimming cost V 8 bases and J 8 bases, with 18 bases left between them. CDR3 region: CSIDDPPRGYTF. The DNA for the CDR3 is TGCAGCATCGATGACCCTCCGAGAGGCTACACCTTC.

The rearrangement uses TRBV5-1 and TRBJ1-4; the D is unclear. From germline, CDR1 is SGHRS and CDR2 YFSETQ. This CDR3 contains 16 residues. Trimming cost V 5 bases and J 0 bases, with 14 bases left between them. Here the CDR3 reads CASSQGLFATNEKLFF. CDR3 nucleotides: TGCGCCAGCAGTCAAGGACTTTTTGCAACTAATGAAAAACTGTTTTTT.